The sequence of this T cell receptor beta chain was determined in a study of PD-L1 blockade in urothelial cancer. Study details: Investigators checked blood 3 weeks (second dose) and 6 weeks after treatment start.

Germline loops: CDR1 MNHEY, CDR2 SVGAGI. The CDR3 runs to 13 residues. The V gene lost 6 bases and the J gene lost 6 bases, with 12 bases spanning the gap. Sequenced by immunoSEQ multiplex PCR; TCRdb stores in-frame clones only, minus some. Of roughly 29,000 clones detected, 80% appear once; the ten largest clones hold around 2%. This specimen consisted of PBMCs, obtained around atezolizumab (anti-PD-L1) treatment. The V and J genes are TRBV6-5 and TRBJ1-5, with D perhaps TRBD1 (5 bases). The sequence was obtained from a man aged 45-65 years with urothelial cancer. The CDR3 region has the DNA TGTGCCAGCAGATCAGGGTTCGGTCAGCCCCAGCATTTT. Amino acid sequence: CASRSGFGQPQHF.